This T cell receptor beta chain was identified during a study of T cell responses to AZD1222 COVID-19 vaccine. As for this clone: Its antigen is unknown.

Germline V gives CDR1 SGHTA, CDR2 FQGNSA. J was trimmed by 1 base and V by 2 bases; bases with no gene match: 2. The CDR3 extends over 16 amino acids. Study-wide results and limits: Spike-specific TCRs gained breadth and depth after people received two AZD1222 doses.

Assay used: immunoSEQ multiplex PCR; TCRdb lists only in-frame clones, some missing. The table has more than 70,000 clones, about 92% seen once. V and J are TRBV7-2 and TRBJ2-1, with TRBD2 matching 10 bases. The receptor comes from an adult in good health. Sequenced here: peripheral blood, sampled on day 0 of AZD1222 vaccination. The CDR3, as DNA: TGTGCCAGCAGCTTATCTAGCGGGAGTTCCTACAATGAGCAGTTCTTC. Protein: CASSLSSGSSYNEQFF. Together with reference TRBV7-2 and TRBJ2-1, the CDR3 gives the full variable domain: GAGVSQSPSNKVTEKGKDVELRCDPISGHTALYWYRQSLGQGLEFLIYFQGNSAPDKSGLPSDRFSAERTGGSVSTLTIQRTQQEDSAVYLCASSLSSGSSYNEQFFGPGTRLTVL.